Below, 6 T cell receptor beta chains from the same sample are listed, as sequenced in a study of CD8+ T cells in alopecia areata. Extracted RNA was reverse transcribed, and the resulting cDNA served as sequencing template. Clones were read by immunoSEQ multiplex PCR, and TCRdb kept only the in-frame ones, dropping some. The table shows 190,000 or so clones, with roughly 50% occurring only once. The sample's treatment: oral pan-JAK inhibitor, 5-10 mg twice daily. Sequencing was performed on CD4+ T cells sorted from blood, taken at week 24, from a patient treated with tofacitinib. The receptors here all came from a human donor with alopecia areata.

This rearrangement joins TRBV7-9 to TRBJ2-5; 8 bases fit TRBD2. Germline V gene lookup returns CDR1 SEHNR and CDR2 FQNEAQ (reference sequence). V trimming: 1 base; J trimming: 4 bases; junction bases outside the gene matches: 8. The CDR3 is 16 residues long. The CDR3 DNA reads TGTGCCAGCAGCTTAGTACTGTCGGCGGGAGGAGAGACCCAGTACTTC. Residues: CASSLVLSAGGETQYF.

Many counts were recorded for this clone. The chain employs TRBV5-4 and TRBJ2-1; a possible D gene is TRBD2 (5 bases). Between the trimmed V and J ends, which lost 4 bases and 9 bases, there was a span of 20 bases. The germline CDR1 and CDR2 sequences are SGHNT and YYREEE (reference sequence). The CDR3 is 15 amino acids. This CDR3 reads CASSPDGGGFGEQFF. CDR3 DNA: TGTGCCAGCAGCCCGGACGGTGGAGGTTTTGGTGAGCAGTTCTTC.

The sample holds a few counts of this clone. The V call is TRBV5-6, the J call TRBJ1-2, with a possible D match to TRBD1 (6 bases). V lost 0 bases and J 8 bases, leaving 11 bases between the germline ends. This CDR3 spans 13 amino acids. CDR1 is SGHDT and CDR2 is YYEEEE in the germline V gene. DNA of the CDR3: TGTGCCAGCAGCTTGGCGGGGGCTGGCGGCTACACCTTC. It codes for CASSLAGAGGYTF.

The CDR3 protein is CSVEPQGSWETQYF. The CDR3 bases are TGCAGCGTTGAACCCCAGGGGAGTTGGGAGACCCAGTACTTC. The chain has TRBV29-1 and TRBJ2-5, with D tentatively TRBD1 (6 bases). Per germline, CDR1 SQVTM and CDR2 ANQGSEA. With 2 bases removed from V and 5 bases from J, the gap between germline ends came to 15 bases. This CDR3 has 14 residues.

The sample holds a few counts of this clone. This sequence joins TRBV7-6 and TRBJ2-7; 11 bases align to TRBD1. Germline V gene lookup returns CDR1 SGHVS and CDR2 FNYEAQ. The CDR3 sequence is 14 residues long. V lost 5 bases and J lost 4; bases outside the gene matches: 4. The CDR3 protein is CASSPGQGAYEQYF. Here the CDR3 DNA reads TGTGCCAGCAGCCCAGGACAGGGGGCTTACGAGCAGTACTTC. The whole variable domain, filled in from reference TRBV7-6 and TRBJ2-7, reads GAGVSQSPRYKVTKRGQDVALRCDPISGHVSLYWYRQALGQGPEFLTYFNYEAQQDKSGLPNDRFSAERPEGSISTLTIQRTEQRDSAMYRCASSPGQGAYEQYFGPGTRLTVT.

The chain recombines TRBV5-1 with TRBJ2-3; unclear D gene. The V end lost 0 bases, the J end lost 6 bases, and 11 bases lay between the germline ends. Germline CDR1 reads SGHRS; CDR2 reads YFSETQ. The CDR3 is 14 amino acids. The CDR3 nucleotides read TGCGCCAGCAGCTTGGGGACGGGCAGGGATACGCAGTATTTT. It yields the protein CASSLGTGRDTQYF.